This entry features one T cell receptor (beta chain) sequence. J gave up 13 bases and V 7 bases, and 11 bases lay outside the gene matches. The germline gives CDR1 LNHDA, CDR2 SQIVND (reference sequence). The CDR3 totals 14 residues. This entry belongs to a study of response to subunit inactivated influenza vaccine. TCRdb processed the RT-PCR reads anew with MiXCR; each CDR3 protein has one entry. The sample carries 500,000 to 600,000 distinct CDR3 sequences, approximately 12% recorded once. The TCR originated in a man aged 50 or older who received an inactivated influenza vaccine. Sample: PBMCs from blood, taken on the day of vaccination. The chain combines TRBV19 with TRBJ2-1; TRBD1 aligns across 12 bases. The CDR3 sequence: CASNLRDRGPSQFF. CDR3 DNA sequence: TGTGCCAGTAACCTCCGGGACAGGGGGCCCTCACAGTTCTTC. The variable domain in full, completed from reference TRBV19 and TRBJ2-1, reads DGGITQSPKYLFRKEGQNVTLSCEQNLNHDAMYWYRQDPGQGLRLIYYSQIVNDFQKGDIAEGYSVSREKKESFPLTVTSAQKNPTAFYLCASNLRDRGPSQFFGPGTRLTVL.